The sequence of this TCR beta chain was determined in a study of blood T cell repertoires in COVID-19. Looking at the study overall: Sources were T cells, B-cell-depleted T cells, or PBMCs; the material itself was cDNA or gDNA.

Trimming stripped 3 bases from V and 0 bases from J, with 5 bases between. This CDR3 is 13 amino acids long. Germline lookup yields CDR1 MGHRA and CDR2 YSYEKL. Assay used: immunoSEQ multiplex PCR; TCRdb lists only in-frame clones, some missing. The sample has approximately 500,000 clones, 85% to 90% seen once. Recruited during active infection, patients (from Seattle) were subsequently followed longitudinally. The clonotype originates from a man aged 18-30 years with COVID-19, enrolled during active disease. The chain links TRBV4-1 to TRBJ2-5; D is unresolved. Sequences were obtained from peripheral blood. This CDR3 reads CASSQADQETQYF. The CDR3 DNA is TGCGCCAGCAGCCAGGCCGACCAAGAGACCCAGTACTTC.